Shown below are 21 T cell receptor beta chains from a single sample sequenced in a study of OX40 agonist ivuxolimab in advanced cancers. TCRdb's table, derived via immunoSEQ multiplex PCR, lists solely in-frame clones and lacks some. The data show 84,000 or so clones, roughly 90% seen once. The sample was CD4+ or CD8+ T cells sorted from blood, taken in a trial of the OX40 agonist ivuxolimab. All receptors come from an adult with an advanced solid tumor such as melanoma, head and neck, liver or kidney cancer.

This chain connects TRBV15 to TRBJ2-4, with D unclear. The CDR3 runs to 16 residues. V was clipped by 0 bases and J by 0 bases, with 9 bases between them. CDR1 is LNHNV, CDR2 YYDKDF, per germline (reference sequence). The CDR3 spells CATSRDPAGAKNIQYF. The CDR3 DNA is TGTGCCACCAGCAGAGATCCAGCCGGAGCCAAAAACATTCAGTACTTC. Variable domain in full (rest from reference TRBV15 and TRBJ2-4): DAMVIQNPRYQVTQFGKPVTLSCSQTLNHNVMYWYQQKSSQAPKLLFHYYDKDFNNEADTPDNFQSRRPNTSFCFLDIRSPGLGDTAMYLCATSRDPAGAKNIQYFGAGTRLSVL.

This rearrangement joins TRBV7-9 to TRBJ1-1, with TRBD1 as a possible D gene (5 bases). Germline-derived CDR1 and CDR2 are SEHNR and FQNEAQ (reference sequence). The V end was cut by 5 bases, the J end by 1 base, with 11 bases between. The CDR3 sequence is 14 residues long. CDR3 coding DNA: TGTGCCAGCAGCCAGCAGGGAAAGAACACTGAAGCTTTCTTT. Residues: CASSQQGKNTEAFF.

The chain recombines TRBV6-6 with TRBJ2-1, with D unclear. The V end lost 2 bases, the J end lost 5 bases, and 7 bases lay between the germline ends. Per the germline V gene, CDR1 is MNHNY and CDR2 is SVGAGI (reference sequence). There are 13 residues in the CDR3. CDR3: CASSYLGDNEQFF. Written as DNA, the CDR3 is TGTGCCAGCAGTTACCTGGGTGACAATGAGCAGTTCTTC.

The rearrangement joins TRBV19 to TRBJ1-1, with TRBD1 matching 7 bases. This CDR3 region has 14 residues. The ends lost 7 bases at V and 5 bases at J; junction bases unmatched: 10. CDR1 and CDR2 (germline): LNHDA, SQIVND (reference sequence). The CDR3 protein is CASIYHRGVTEAFF. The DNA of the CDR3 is TGTGCCAGTATCTATCACAGGGGAGTAACTGAAGCTTTCTTT. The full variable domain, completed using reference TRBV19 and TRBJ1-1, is DGGITQSPKYLFRKEGQNVTLSCEQNLNHDAMYWYRQDPGQGLRLIYYSQIVNDFQKGDIAEGYSVSREKKESFPLTVTSAQKNPTAFYLCASIYHRGVTEAFFGQGTRLTVV.

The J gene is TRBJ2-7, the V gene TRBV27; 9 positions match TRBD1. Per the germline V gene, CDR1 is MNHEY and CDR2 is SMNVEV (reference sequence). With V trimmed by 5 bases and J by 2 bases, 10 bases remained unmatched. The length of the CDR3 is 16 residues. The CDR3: CASSLRPGTGTYEQYF. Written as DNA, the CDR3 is TGTGCCAGCAGTCTCCGACCCGGGACAGGGACCTACGAGCAGTACTTC.

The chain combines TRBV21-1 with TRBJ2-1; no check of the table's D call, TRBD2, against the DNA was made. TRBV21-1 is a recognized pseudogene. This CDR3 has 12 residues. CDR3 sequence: CASNKSDNEQFF. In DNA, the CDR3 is TGTGCCAGCAACAAAAGCGACAATGAGCAGTTCTTC.

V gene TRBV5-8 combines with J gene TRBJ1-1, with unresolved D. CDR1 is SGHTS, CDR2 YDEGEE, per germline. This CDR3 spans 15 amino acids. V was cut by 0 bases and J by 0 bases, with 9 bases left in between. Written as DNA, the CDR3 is TGTGCCAGCAGCTTGGGTGTGGGCATGAACACTGAAGCTTTCTTT. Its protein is CASSLGVGMNTEAFF.

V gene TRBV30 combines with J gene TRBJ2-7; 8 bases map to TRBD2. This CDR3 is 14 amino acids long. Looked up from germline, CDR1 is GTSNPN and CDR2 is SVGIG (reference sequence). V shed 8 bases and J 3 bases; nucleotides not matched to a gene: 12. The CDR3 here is CAGGAGGAGYEQYF. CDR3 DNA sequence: TGTGCCGGGGGGGCGGGGGGCGCGGGCTACGAGCAGTACTTC.

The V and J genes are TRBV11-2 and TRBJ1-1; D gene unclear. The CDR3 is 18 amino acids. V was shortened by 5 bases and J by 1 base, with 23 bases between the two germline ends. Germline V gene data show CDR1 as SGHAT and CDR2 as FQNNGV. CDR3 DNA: TGTGCCAGCAGCCCCCGAGCCGCAGGTATTTCTGGGAACACTGAAGCTTTCTTT. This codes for CASSPRAAGISGNTEAFF.

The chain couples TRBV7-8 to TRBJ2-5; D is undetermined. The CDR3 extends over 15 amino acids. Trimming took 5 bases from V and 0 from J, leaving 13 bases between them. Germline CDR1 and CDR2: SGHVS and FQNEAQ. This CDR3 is CASSPLPGYQETQYF. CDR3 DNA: TGTGCCAGCAGCCCCTTACCCGGCTACCAAGAGACCCAGTACTTC.

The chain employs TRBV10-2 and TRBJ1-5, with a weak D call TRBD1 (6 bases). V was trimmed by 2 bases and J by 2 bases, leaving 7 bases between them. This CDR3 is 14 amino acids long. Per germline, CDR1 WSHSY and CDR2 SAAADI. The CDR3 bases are TGCGCCAGCAGTGAGAACAGGGGCAATCAGCCCCAGCATTTT. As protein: CASSENRGNQPQHF.

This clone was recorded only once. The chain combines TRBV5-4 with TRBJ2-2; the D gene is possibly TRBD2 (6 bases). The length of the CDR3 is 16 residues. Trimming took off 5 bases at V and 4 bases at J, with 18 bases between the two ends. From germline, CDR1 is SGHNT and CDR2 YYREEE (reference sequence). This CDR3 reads CASSGAGRGPTGELFF. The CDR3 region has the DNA TGTGCCAGCAGTGGGGCGGGGAGAGGGCCCACCGGGGAGCTGTTTTTT.

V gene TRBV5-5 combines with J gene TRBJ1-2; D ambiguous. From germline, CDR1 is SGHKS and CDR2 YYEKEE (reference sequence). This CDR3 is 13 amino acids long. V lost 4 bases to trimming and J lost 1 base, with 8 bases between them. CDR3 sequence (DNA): TGTGCCAGCAGCCCGGACGGTAACTATGGCTACACCTTC. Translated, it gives CASSPDGNYGYTF.

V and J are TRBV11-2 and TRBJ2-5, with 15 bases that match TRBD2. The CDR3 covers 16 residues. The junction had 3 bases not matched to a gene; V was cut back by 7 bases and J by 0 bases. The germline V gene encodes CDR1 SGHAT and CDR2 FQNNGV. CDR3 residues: CASTGLAGGNQETQYF. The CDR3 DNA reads TGTGCCAGCACAGGACTAGCGGGGGGGAACCAAGAGACCCAGTACTTC.

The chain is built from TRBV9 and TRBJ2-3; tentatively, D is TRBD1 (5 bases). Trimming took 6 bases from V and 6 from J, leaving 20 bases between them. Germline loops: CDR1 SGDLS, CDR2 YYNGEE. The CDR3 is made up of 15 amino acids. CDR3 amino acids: CASTPWGSPADTQYF. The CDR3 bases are TGTGCCAGCACCCCCTGGGGCAGCCCCGCGGATACGCAGTATTTT.

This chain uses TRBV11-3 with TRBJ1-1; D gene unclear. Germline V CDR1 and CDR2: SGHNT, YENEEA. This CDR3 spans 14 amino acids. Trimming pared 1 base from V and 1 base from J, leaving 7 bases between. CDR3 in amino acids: CASSLASGNTEAFF. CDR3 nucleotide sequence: TGTGCCAGCAGCTTAGCATCCGGGAACACTGAAGCTTTCTTT.

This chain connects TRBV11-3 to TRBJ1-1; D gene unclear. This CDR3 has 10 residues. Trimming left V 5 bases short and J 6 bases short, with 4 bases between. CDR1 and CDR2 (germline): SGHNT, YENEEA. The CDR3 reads CASSDPEAFF. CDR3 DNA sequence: TGTGCCAGCAGCGACCCTGAAGCTTTCTTT.

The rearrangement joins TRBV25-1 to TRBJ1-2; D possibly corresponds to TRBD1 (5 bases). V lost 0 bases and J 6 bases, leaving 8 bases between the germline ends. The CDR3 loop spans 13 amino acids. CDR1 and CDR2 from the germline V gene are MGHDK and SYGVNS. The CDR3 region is CASSEYWGDGYTF. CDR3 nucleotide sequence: TGTGCCAGCAGTGAATATTGGGGGGATGGCTACACCTTC.

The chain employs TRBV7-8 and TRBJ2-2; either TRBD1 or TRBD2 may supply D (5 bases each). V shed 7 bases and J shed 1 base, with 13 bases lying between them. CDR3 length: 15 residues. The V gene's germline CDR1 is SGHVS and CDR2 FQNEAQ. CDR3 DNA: TGTGCCAGCACGGCGAATGGGGGGAACACCGGGGAGCTGTTTTTT. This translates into CASTANGGNTGELFF.

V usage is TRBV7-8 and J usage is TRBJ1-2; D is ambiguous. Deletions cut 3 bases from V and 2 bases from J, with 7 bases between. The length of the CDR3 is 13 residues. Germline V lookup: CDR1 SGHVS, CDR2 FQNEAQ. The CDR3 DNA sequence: TGTGCCAGCAGCTTTACGGTGAACTATGGCTACACCTTC. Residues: CASSFTVNYGYTF.

CDR3 coding DNA: TGTGCCAGCAGCCCTGGGGGGTTGAACACTGAAGCTTTCTTT. This gives the protein CASSPGGLNTEAFF. The rearrangement uses TRBV7-2 and TRBJ1-1; possible D gene TRBD1, 5 bases. V lost 5 bases and J lost 0, with 10 bases in between. Germline CDR1 is SGHTA and CDR2 is FQGNSA. The CDR3 is 14 residues long.